Presented here are 6 T cell receptor beta chains from one specimen sequenced in a study of blood T cell repertoires in COVID-19. Clones were read by immunoSEQ multiplex PCR, and TCRdb kept only the in-frame ones, dropping some. Among 410,000 or so clones, roughly 88% were seen once, and the ten largest hold approximately 1.5%. The specimen sequenced was peripheral blood. These TCRs come from a woman in her 30s with active or convalescent COVID-19.

V usage is TRBV29-1 and J usage is TRBJ2-3; D unresolved. Germline V CDR1 and CDR2: SQVTM, ANQGSEA. Trimming removed 4 bases from V and 3 bases from J, with 14 bases in between. The CDR3 contains 14 residues. In DNA, the CDR3 is TGCAGCGTTGCAGTTAGAGGTGGGACAGATACGCAGTATTTT. Translated, it gives CSVAVRGGTDTQYF.

A word on this clone: Additional DNA sequences in this sample encode the identical CDR3. DNA of the CDR3: TGTGCCAGCAGTTTAGGCCGCCAAGAGACCCAGTACTTC. Its protein is CASSLGRQETQYF. The chain recombines TRBV27 with TRBJ2-5; no clear D gene. The germline CDR1 and CDR2 sequences are MNHEY and SMNVEV (reference sequence). This CDR3 contains 13 residues. V was trimmed by 2 bases and J by 1 base, leaving 5 bases between them.

A single count supports this clone. The chain recombines TRBV15 with TRBJ2-7; TRBD1 matches at 9 bases. With 1 base clipped from V and 3 bases from J, the junction kept 7 bases outside the gene matches. The CDR3 is made up of 16 amino acids. In germline, CDR1 is LNHNV, CDR2 YYDKDF (reference sequence). For the CDR3, the DNA is TGTGCCACCAGCAGAGGACTCGGGACAGGGAACTACGAGCAGTACTTC. Translating gives CATSRGLGTGNYEQYF.

The chain uses TRBV7-9 and TRBJ1-2; 8 nucleotides align to TRBD1. This CDR3 comprises 17 residues. The V gene's germline CDR1 is SEHNR and CDR2 FQNEAQ (reference sequence). Trimming removed 3 bases from V and 4 bases from J; junction bases left unmatched: 13. The CDR3 sequence: CASSLGTGDFGSYGYTF. The CDR3 DNA is TGTGCCAGCAGCTTGGGGACAGGCGATTTTGGATCCTATGGCTACACCTTC.

The genes are TRBV16 and TRBJ1-5; unclear D gene. The CDR3 totals 17 residues. V dropped 1 base and J dropped 3 bases, with 16 bases sitting between them. Looked up from germline, CDR1 is KGHSY and CDR2 is FQNENV. This chain's CDR3 is CASSQWWPAGNNQPQHF. CDR3 bases: TGTGCCAGCAGCCAATGGTGGCCGGCGGGGAACAATCAGCCCCAGCATTTT.

This sequence joins TRBV15 and TRBJ2-2; D is uncertain. V was pared by 4 bases and J by 7 bases, with 10 bases between. Germline V gene data show CDR1 as LNHNV and CDR2 as YYDKDF (reference sequence). The CDR3 covers 13 residues. DNA for the CDR3: TGTGCCACCAGCACTGAGGCGCTCGGGGAGCTGTTTTTT. It is translated as CATSTEALGELFF. The whole variable domain, filled in from reference TRBV15 and TRBJ2-2, reads DAMVIQNPRYQVTQFGKPVTLSCSQTLNHNVMYWYQQKSSQAPKLLFHYYDKDFNNEADTPDNFQSRRPNTSFCFLDIRSPGLGDTAMYLCATSTEALGELFFGEGSRLTVL.